The 27 T cell receptor beta chains presented below share a single source sample, sequenced in a study of read filtering for tumor transcriptome and immune sequencing. Molecular barcoded adaptors covering alpha/delta and beta/gamma chains were used on roughly 370 ng RNA. In TCRdb, the reads were re-called with MiXCR into one record per CDR3 protein. The data contain fewer than 150,000 distinct CDR3 sequences, 10% to 15% of them singletons. The sample comprised a population of CD138-negative cells sorted from bone marrow. The source of these receptors is a donor over 35 with multiple myeloma.

This clonotype has more than one count but fewer than ten. The junction does not match germline at one end; this may be a read error. V usage is TRBV5-6 and J usage is TRBJ1-1; D unresolved. Germline V gene data show CDR1 as SGHDT and CDR2 as YYEEEE. The CDR3 runs to 13 residues. Here the CDR3 reads CACSLVSLDEAFF. CDR3 nucleotides: TGTGCCTGCAGCTTGGTATCATTGGACGAAGCTTTCTTT.

Ten or more counts support this clonotype. The V gene is TRBV5-5, the J gene TRBJ2-3; 8 bases fit TRBD2. CDR1 and CDR2 from the germline V gene are SGHKS and YYEKEE (reference sequence). V lost 1 base and J lost 6; bases outside the gene matches: 7. This CDR3 comprises 15 residues. In DNA, the CDR3 is TGTGCCAGCAGCTTGAGGGTCGGGGGGGCGGATACGCAGTATTTT. It specifies CASSLRVGGADTQYF.

The sample holds many counts of this clonotype. The chain carries TRBV29-1 and TRBJ1-1; D is possibly TRBD1 (5 bases). V lost 8 bases to trimming and J lost 1 base, with 11 bases between them. The CDR3 is 12 amino acids. The germline V gene has CDR1 SQVTM and CDR2 ANQGSEA. This CDR3 reads CSLRDPNTEAFF. For the CDR3, the DNA is TGCAGCCTCCGGGACCCGAACACTGAAGCTTTCTTT.

At least ten counts were recorded for this clonotype. This chain links TRBV15 with TRBJ2-2, with a tentative D call TRBD2 (6 bases). The V gene lost 0 bases and the J gene lost 5 bases, with 16 bases spanning the gap. Germline V gives CDR1 LNHNV, CDR2 YYDKDF (reference sequence). The CDR3 is 17 residues long. CDR3 DNA: TGTGCCACCAGCAGAGATACCCGGGACGGAGGGACCGGGGAGCTGTTTTTT. Its translation: CATSRDTRDGGTGELFF.

Many counts were recorded for this clonotype. The genes are TRBV6-1 and TRBJ1-5; D not resolved. V lost 4 bases and J lost 3, with 4 bases in between. This CDR3 spans 12 amino acids. Germline values: CDR1 MNHNS, CDR2 SASEGT. The CDR3 loop is CASSAPNQPQHF. CDR3 sequence (DNA): TGTGCCAGCAGTGCACCCAATCAGCCCCAGCATTTT.

This clonotype was counted only a few times. A clone one base away is much larger, so this may be a read error. The gene calls are TRBV28 and TRBJ1-4; the D gene is possibly TRBD1 (5 bases). This CDR3 has 13 residues. CDR1 is MDHEN, CDR2 SYDVKM, per germline. Trimming took 2 bases from V and 13 from J, leaving 14 bases between them. The CDR3 protein is CASSLTNKGRLFF. The CDR3 DNA reads TGTGCCAGCAGTTTAACCAATAAGGGGAGACTGTTTTTT.

This clonotype has a handful of counts. This chain links TRBV9 with TRBJ1-2; possible D gene TRBD1, 5 bases. This CDR3 is built from 14 residues. V lost 3 bases and J lost 4, with 13 bases in between. The germline gives CDR1 SGDLS, CDR2 YYNGEE. This CDR3 is CASSATGRRYGYTF. The CDR3 DNA is TGTGCCAGCAGCGCCACGGGACGGCGCTATGGCTACACCTTC.

In its sample, this clonotype was seen a few times. The junction departs from germline at one end; a sequencing error may be responsible. The chain uses TRBV6-4 and TRBJ1-5, with D possibly matching TRBD1 (6 bases). CDR1 is MRHNA, CDR2 SNTAGT, per germline. This CDR3 is 13 amino acids long. The CDR3 DNA is TGTGCCAGCAGTAAAACAGGGAATCAGCCCCAGCGTTTT. Amino acid sequence: CASSKTGNQPQRF.

This clonotype has a handful of counts. A much bigger clone sits one base away, suggesting this may be a read error. This chain connects TRBV12-3 or TRBV12-4 to TRBJ2-1; 12 bases fit TRBD2. The CDR3 length is 16 residues. Here the CDR3 DNA reads TGTGCCAGCAGCGAAGGACTAGCGGGAACTGGCAATGGGCAGTTCTTC. It translates to CASSEGLAGTGNGQFF.

This clonotype was recorded many times. V gene TRBV28 combines with J gene TRBJ2-3, with D possibly being TRBD2 (6 bases). Germline V CDR1 and CDR2: MDHEN, SYDVKM. The V and J ends lost 4 bases and 8 bases respectively, with 25 bases between them. This CDR3 comprises 17 residues. For the CDR3, the DNA is TGTGCCAGCAGTTCCCAGACAGACCGGAGGGCAATTGGTACGCAGTATTTT. Translating gives CASSSQTDRRAIGTQYF.

This clonotype was seen repeatedly, ten times or more. The chain is built from TRBV10-3 and TRBJ2-1; TRBD2 matches at 14 bases. J lost 7 bases, V lost 10 bases, and 9 bases had no gene match. Germline V gene sequence: CDR1 ENHRY, CDR2 SYGVKD. The CDR3 extends over 15 amino acids. The CDR3 bases are TGTGCCACCGACACCGGGACTAGCGGGAGTAATGAGCAGTTCTTC. Its protein product is CATDTGTSGSNEQFF.

At least ten counts were recorded for this clonotype. This sequence joins TRBV3-1 and TRBJ2-2; no reliable D call. There are 15 residues in the CDR3. Trimming shortened V by 0 bases and J by 2 bases, and 7 bases separated the two germline ends. Germline V gene data show CDR1 as LGHDT and CDR2 as YNNKEL (reference sequence). The CDR3 DNA follows: TGTGCCAGCAGCCAAGATGTGGCTAACACCGGGGAGCTGTTTTTT. Protein: CASSQDVANTGELFF.

This clonotype was counted many times. The genes are TRBV5-5 and TRBJ1-5; 9 bases fit TRBD1. J was trimmed by 4 bases and V by 4 bases; bases with no gene match: 6. Germline V gene sequence: CDR1 SGHKS, CDR2 YYEKEE (reference sequence). This CDR3 has 15 amino acids. The CDR3 DNA is TGTGCCAGCAGCCCCCAGGGACAGGGAAATCAGCCCCAGCATTTT. Residues: CASSPQGQGNQPQHF.

This clonotype has ten or more counts. The chain has TRBV10-3 and TRBJ2-3; 7 bases match TRBD2. There are 16 residues in the CDR3. With 2 bases clipped from V and 4 bases from J, the junction kept 9 bases outside the gene matches. Germline CDR1 is ENHRY and CDR2 is SYGVKD. DNA of the CDR3: TGTGCCATCAGTGAGCTAGGACTAGATGTGGCAGATACGCAGTATTTT. Encoded protein: CAISELGLDVADTQYF.

This clonotype has ten or more counts. This chain links TRBV6-2 or TRBV6-3 with TRBJ2-1; TRBD1 aligns across 7 bases. J lost 5 bases, V lost 7 bases, and 8 bases had no gene match. Germline CDR1 and CDR2: MNHEY and SVGEGT. The CDR3 covers 14 residues. This CDR3 is CASMIGTAHNEQFF. The CDR3 DNA is TGTGCCAGCATGATCGGGACAGCCCACAATGAGCAGTTCTTC.

This clonotype was recorded many times. Here the CDR3 reads CSVGTSGGGETQYF. For the CDR3, the DNA is TGCAGCGTGGGGACTAGCGGGGGCGGGGAGACCCAGTACTTC. The chain uses TRBV29-1 and TRBJ2-5; 14 bases are shared with TRBD2. The CDR3 is 14 amino acids. CDR1 is SQVTM and CDR2 is ANQGSEA in the germline V gene. Trimming cost V 6 bases and J 5 bases; bases outside gene matches: 5.

This clonotype was counted a few times. The V and J genes are TRBV12-3 or TRBV12-4 and TRBJ1-3; 8 positions match TRBD1. V shed 5 bases and J 1 base; nucleotides not matched to a gene: 4. CDR3 size: 15 residues. CDR3 protein: CASSRTGLSGNTIYF. CDR3 in DNA: TGTGCCAGCAGTCGGACAGGGCTGTCTGGAAACACCATATATTTT.

The sample holds many counts of this clonotype. V and J are TRBV6-2 or TRBV6-3 and TRBJ1-1; 7 bases agree with TRBD1. Germline V CDR1 and CDR2: MNHEY, SVGEGT. With V trimmed by 4 bases and J by 4 bases, 15 bases remained unmatched. This CDR3 has 17 residues. The CDR3 spells CASSSETGKGFGTEAFF. As DNA, the CDR3 is TGTGCCAGCAGTTCCGAGACAGGGAAAGGGTTTGGCACTGAAGCTTTCTTT.

This clonotype was seen only a few times. The V gene is TRBV18, the J gene TRBJ2-7; D unresolved. This CDR3 region has 14 residues. With 2 bases removed from V and 7 bases from J, the gap between germline ends came to 15 bases. Germline lookup yields CDR1 KGHSH and CDR2 LQKENI. The CDR3 nucleotides are TGTGCCAGCTCACCAACCGAAGGGTTGGGAGAGCAGTACTTC. Protein product: CASSPTEGLGEQYF.

This clonotype was detected ten times or more. V is TRBV11-2 and J is TRBJ2-1; D is tentatively TRBD1 or TRBD2 (6 bases each). The length of the CDR3 is 17 residues. Trimming cost V 5 bases and J 7 bases, with 24 bases left between them. Per germline, CDR1 SGHAT and CDR2 FQNNGV. The CDR3 is CASSLNRKGGLRNEQFF. The CDR3 DNA sequence: TGTGCCAGCAGCCTTAATAGAAAGGGGGGCCTCCGGAATGAGCAGTTCTTC.

This clonotype was observed many times. This chain joins TRBV28 and TRBJ1-2, with D possibly matching TRBD1 (5 bases). With 1 base removed from V and 4 bases from J, the gap between germline ends came to 10 bases. This CDR3 region has 14 residues. Germline CDR1 reads MDHEN; CDR2 reads SYDVKM. This CDR3 reads CASSLSGSSYGYTF. CDR3 DNA: TGTGCCAGCAGTTTATCAGGGAGTAGCTATGGCTACACCTTC.

The V call is TRBV5-1, the J call TRBJ2-3, with D perhaps TRBD1 (6 bases). The germline V gene encodes CDR1 SGHRS and CDR2 YFSETQ. The CDR3 runs to 16 residues. Trimming removed 2 bases from V and 3 bases from J, with 16 bases in between. CDR3 in amino acids: CASSLPEQGATDTQYF. As DNA, the CDR3 is TGCGCCAGCAGCTTACCGGAACAGGGCGCAACAGATACGCAGTATTTT.

In its sample, this clonotype was seen many times. The chain carries TRBV20-1 and TRBJ2-7; D gene ambiguous. This CDR3 region has 11 residues. Germline V gene sequence: CDR1 DFQATT, CDR2 SNEGSKA (reference sequence). V lost 1 base and J lost 1, with 2 bases in between. CDR3 residues: CSARGSYEQYF. In DNA, the CDR3 is TGCAGTGCTAGAGGATCCTACGAGCAGTACTTC.

As for this clonotype: Without the conserved terminal phenylalanine or tryptophan, this CDR3 likely stems from a read error. The chain is built from TRBV11-2 and TRBJ2-5; the match to TRBD1 covers 7 bases. Germline V gene lookup returns CDR1 SGHAT and CDR2 FQNNGV. CDR3 size: 13 residues. After removal of 5 bases from V and 4 bases from J, the junction contained 4 bases not matched to a gene. The CDR3 protein is CASSRDSRETQYL. The CDR3 region has the DNA TGTGCCAGCAGCCGGGACAGCCGAGAGACCCAGTACCTC.

This clonotype was seen repeatedly, ten times or more. The gene calls are TRBV5-4 and TRBJ2-5, with 9 bases matching TRBD2. J was trimmed by 3 bases and V by 4 bases; bases with no gene match: 13. CDR3 size: 17 residues. Germline V lookup: CDR1 SGHNT, CDR2 YYREEE (reference sequence). CDR3 amino acids: CASSQELPAGGEETQYF. The DNA of the CDR3 is TGTGCCAGCAGCCAAGAGCTTCCAGCGGGAGGCGAAGAGACCCAGTACTTC.

This clonotype was seen repeatedly, ten times or more. The chain carries TRBV19 and TRBJ2-7; TRBD2 is a possible D gene (5 bases). The germline V gene has CDR1 LNHDA and CDR2 SQIVND (reference sequence). V was cut by 1 base and J by 4 bases, with 17 bases left in between. The CDR3 consists of 16 residues. The CDR3 DNA reads TGTGCCAGTAGTATAGGAGGAGGCGGCCAGTCTTACGAGCAGTACTTC. Amino acids: CASSIGGGGQSYEQYF.

This clonotype has at least ten counts. The chain joins TRBV7-2 to TRBJ2-2; TRBD2 matches 13 bases. This CDR3 has 16 amino acids. CDR1 and CDR2 from the germline V gene are SGHTA and FQGNSA. J lost 6 bases, V lost 5 bases, and 6 bases had no gene match. The DNA of the CDR3 is TGTGCCAGCAGCAGCGGGACTAGCGGGATATCCGGGGAGCTGTTTTTT. Its protein is CASSSGTSGISGELFF.